The 9 T cell receptor beta chains below come from one sample, sequenced in a study of CD8 T cells in Susac syndrome (dated by TCRdb to the late 2010s). Receptors were amplified or captured by the immunoSEQ multiplex PCR assay. RNA was extracted with the RNeasy kit and about 0.5 to 1 ug was reverse transcribed using random hexamers. TCRdb reworked the public reads: Q25 trimming with fastp, MiXCR clone assembly, productive beta chains retained. Each entry is one CDR3 protein sequence, shown with its most common DNA and genes. The sample has 95,000 to 150,000 distinct CDR3 sequences on record, about 93% of them singletons. Clones ranked in the top ten supply 0.085% to 0.09% of the sample. The specimen sequenced was CD4+ T cells from PBMCs. These receptors were obtained from a human donor in good health.

The chain has TRBV6-6 and TRBJ1-2; D not resolved. The CDR3 is 15 amino acids. V was shortened by 6 bases and J by 1 base, with 15 bases between the two germline ends. Germline V gene sequence: CDR1 MNHNY, CDR2 SVGAGI (reference sequence). The CDR3 spells CASRDPRQLNYGYTF. CDR3 DNA sequence: TGTGCCAGCAGGGACCCGAGGCAGCTTAACTATGGCTACACCTTC.

The chain recombines TRBV3-1 with TRBJ2-7, with TRBD2 matching over 11 bases. The CDR3 covers 16 residues. CDR1 and CDR2 from the germline V gene are LGHDT and YNNKEL (reference sequence). V was pared by 1 base and J by 4 bases, with 6 bases of the junction left unmatched. The CDR3 nucleotides are TGTGCCAGCAGCCAAGGGGTAGCGGGAGGGACATACGAGCAGTACTTC. It translates to CASSQGVAGGTYEQYF.

The V and J genes are TRBV27 and TRBJ1-2, with TRBD1 matching 7 bases. This CDR3 has 14 residues. Germline CDR1 reads MNHEY; CDR2 reads SMNVEV (reference sequence). The ends lost 3 bases at V and 1 base at J; junction bases unmatched: 2. This CDR3 is CASSLGQFNYGYTF. In DNA, the CDR3 is TGTGCCAGCAGTTTGGGACAGTTTAACTATGGCTACACCTTC.

The chain employs TRBV7-8 and TRBJ2-5, with D unresolved. The CDR3 sequence is 14 residues long. V dropped 5 bases and J dropped 3 bases, with 13 bases sitting between them. From germline, CDR1 is SGHVS and CDR2 FQNEAQ. CDR3 nucleotide sequence: TGTGCCAGCAGCCCCCGGGCTACAGAAGAGACCCAGTACTTC. This sequence encodes CASSPRATEETQYF.

The chain employs TRBV19 and TRBJ2-7; D is possibly TRBD2 (6 bases). The V gene's germline CDR1 is LNHDA and CDR2 SQIVND (reference sequence). The V and J ends lost 6 bases and 4 bases respectively, with 7 bases between them. The CDR3 is made up of 11 amino acids. For the CDR3, the DNA is TGTGCCAGTAGGCGGGGATACGAGCAGTACTTC. As protein: CASRRGYEQYF.

V and J are TRBV6-2 or TRBV6-3 and TRBJ1-1; D remains unclear. The germline gives CDR1 MNHEY, CDR2 SVGEGT. The CDR3 runs to 15 residues. V was clipped by 5 bases and J by 0 bases, with 13 bases between them. The CDR3 loop is CASSPHGFLNTEAFF. In nucleotides, the CDR3 is TGTGCCAGCAGTCCCCATGGGTTCCTGAACACTGAAGCTTTCTTT.

This chain links TRBV5-1 with TRBJ2-2; no clear D gene. Looked up from germline, CDR1 is SGHRS and CDR2 is YFSETQ. With 4 bases removed from V and 0 bases from J, the gap between germline ends came to 13 bases. The CDR3 sequence is 16 residues long. CDR3: CASSPTFPANTGELFF. DNA for the CDR3: TGCGCCAGCAGCCCCACCTTCCCAGCGAACACCGGGGAGCTGTTTTTT.

V is TRBV7-9 and J is TRBJ2-1; 7 nucleotides agree with TRBD2. The V gene end was trimmed by 8 bases and the J gene end by 7 bases; junction bases not matched to a gene: 8. Per germline, CDR1 SEHNR and CDR2 FQNEAQ (reference sequence). The CDR3 consists of 13 residues. CDR3 sequence reads: CASGRTRGNEQFF. CDR3 coding DNA: TGTGCCAGCGGGAGGACTAGAGGGAATGAGCAGTTCTTC.

This sequence joins TRBV2 and TRBJ2-2; either TRBD1 or TRBD2 may supply D (5 bases each). V shed 2 bases and J shed 1 base, with 11 bases lying between them. There are 16 residues in the CDR3. Germline-derived CDR1 and CDR2 are SNHLY and FYNNEI. CDR3 nucleotide sequence: TGTGCCAGCAGTGAAAGTGGGGGTGGGAACACCGGGGAGCTGTTTTTT. Protein: CASSESGGGNTGELFF.